This TCR beta chain was observed in a study of T-cell reconstitution after alpha-beta-depleted transplantation in children. The CDR3 sequence is 19 residues long. Germline V CDR1 and CDR2: MGHDK, SYGVNS. J lost 2 bases, V lost 2 bases, and 6 bases had no gene match. Construction of the TCRbeta library involved unique molecular identifiers. Each CDR3 protein is one row after TCRdb ran MiXCR on the PCR reads. The sample has about 400,000 distinct CDR3 sequences, roughly 22% seen once; the top ten hold over 3.5%. The source material was PBMCs from the stem cell graft donor, sampled from the stem cell graft. This receptor was obtained from a human donor who donated a stem cell graft to a child with acute myeloid leukemia. This chain uses TRBV25-1 with TRBJ2-1; 16 bases line up with TRBD2. The CDR3 region has the DNA TGTGCCAGCAGTGAACCGGGACTAGCGGGAGGGTCCCCCTACAATGAGCAGTTCTTC. It encodes CASSEPGLAGGSPYNEQFF.